There are many counts of the clone carrying this T cell receptor beta chain. The antigen is not known. The sample comes from a study of breast tumors, draining lymph nodes, adjacent tissues. TCRdb recomputed calls from the multiplex PCR reads with MiXCR, one row per CDR3 protein. This table holds roughly 86,000 distinct CDR3 sequences, roughly 19% found once. The V gene end was trimmed by 6 bases and the J gene end by 4 bases; junction bases not matched to a gene: 11. Germline assignment: CDR1 DFQATT and CDR2 SNEGSKA (reference sequence). This CDR3 is built from 16 residues. General study results and limits: Data fit most tumor T cells coming from lymph node, expanding in tumor. Tumor T cell lymph node origin was a supported hypothesis, not proven. Compared with lymph nodes, tumors were less diverse; compared with nontumor tissue, more.

Breast cancer patients provided tissue from their axillary draining lymph nodes. The chain recombines TRBV20-1 with TRBJ2-3, with 12 bases lining up with TRBD2. Sequencing was performed on axillary lymph node tissue. This clonotype was sampled from a female donor with breast cancer. Some clones in this sample may be carry-over from other donors' samples. The CDR3, as DNA: TGCAGTGCATCCGGGACTAGCGGGCGTATGGCAGATACGCAGTATTTT. It translates to CSASGTSGRMADTQYF.